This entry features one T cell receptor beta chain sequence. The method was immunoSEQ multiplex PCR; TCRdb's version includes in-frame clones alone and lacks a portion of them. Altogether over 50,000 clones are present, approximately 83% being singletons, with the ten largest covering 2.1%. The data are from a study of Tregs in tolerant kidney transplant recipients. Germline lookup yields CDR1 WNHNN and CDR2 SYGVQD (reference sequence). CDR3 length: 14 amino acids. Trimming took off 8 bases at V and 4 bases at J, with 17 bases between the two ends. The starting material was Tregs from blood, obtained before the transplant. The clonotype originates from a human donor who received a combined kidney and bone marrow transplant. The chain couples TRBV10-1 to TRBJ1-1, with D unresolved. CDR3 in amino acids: CASLERKGCTEAFF. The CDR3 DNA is TGCGCCAGCCTTGAGAGGAAGGGATGCACTGAAGCTTTCTTT.